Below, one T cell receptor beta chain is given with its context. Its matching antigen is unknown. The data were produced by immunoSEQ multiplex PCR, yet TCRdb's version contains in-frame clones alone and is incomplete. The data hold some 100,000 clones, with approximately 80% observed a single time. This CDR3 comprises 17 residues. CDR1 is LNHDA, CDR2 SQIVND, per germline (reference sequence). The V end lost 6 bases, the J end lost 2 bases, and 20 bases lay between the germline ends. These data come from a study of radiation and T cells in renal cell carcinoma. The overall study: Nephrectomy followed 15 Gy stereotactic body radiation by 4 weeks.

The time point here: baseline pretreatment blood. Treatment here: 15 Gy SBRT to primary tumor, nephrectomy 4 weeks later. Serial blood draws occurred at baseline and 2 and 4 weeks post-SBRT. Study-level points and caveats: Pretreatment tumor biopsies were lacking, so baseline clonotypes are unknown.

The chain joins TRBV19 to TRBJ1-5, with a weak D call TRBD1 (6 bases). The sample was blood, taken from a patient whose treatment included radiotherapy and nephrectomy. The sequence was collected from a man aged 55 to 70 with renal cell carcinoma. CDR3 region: CASSQIEGDGRNQPQHF. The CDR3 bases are TGTGCCAGTAGCCAAATAGAGGGGGACGGGCGCAATCAGCCCCAGCATTTT.